Below, 17 T cell receptor beta chains from the same sample are listed, as sequenced in a study of early T cells in non-severe SARS-CoV-2 infection. From the 5' RACE reads, TCRdb called clonotypes with MiXCR, one entry per CDR3 protein. The data hold under 65,000 distinct CDR3 sequences, with 9.5% to 15% observed a single time. Input material: whole blood. These receptors originate from an adult who was a healthcare worker with PCR-confirmed SARS-CoV-2 infection or an uninfected control (not recorded which).

The chain employs TRBV12-3 or TRBV12-4 and TRBJ1-6, with 8 bases lining up with TRBD1. The V gene end was trimmed by 6 bases and the J gene end by 5 bases; junction bases not matched to a gene: 0. The CDR3 length is 13 residues. The CDR3 DNA follows: TGTGCCAGCAGGGGACAGGATAATTCACCCCTCCACTTT. Amino acid sequence: CASRGQDNSPLHF.

The rearrangement links TRBV27 to TRBJ2-1; TRBD1 or TRBD2 may be the D gene (6 bases each). CDR1 is MNHEY, CDR2 SMNVEV, per germline (reference sequence). This CDR3 comprises 15 residues. V was clipped by 8 bases and J by 7 bases, with 21 bases between them. The CDR3 reads CASRPLGGSVNEQFF. DNA of the CDR3: TGTGCCAGCCGACCTCTCGGGGGCTCGGTAAATGAGCAGTTCTTC.

This clonotype occurred many times. The CDR3 DNA reads as TGCGCCAGCAGTGAGCAAGGGGCCAACGTCCTGACTTTC. This translates into CASSEQGANVLTF. This sequence joins TRBV10-2 and TRBJ2-6, with D hard to call. The CDR3 covers 13 residues. The germline gives CDR1 WSHSY, CDR2 SAAADI. V gave up 2 bases and J gave up 4 bases, with 3 bases separating them.

This clonotype was observed at least ten times. The rearrangement uses TRBV20-1 and TRBJ2-7; D unresolved. V was cut by 1 base and J by 2 bases, with 15 bases left in between. CDR1 DFQATT and CDR2 SNEGSKA come from the germline V gene (reference sequence). CDR3 size: 15 residues. The CDR3 spells CSARGSAGLTYEQYF. Written as DNA, the CDR3 is TGCAGTGCTAGAGGATCCGCAGGTCTTACCTACGAGCAGTACTTC.

This clonotype has a handful of counts. The chain couples TRBV7-3 to TRBJ2-5; TRBD2 agrees at 8 bases. The ends lost 5 bases at V and 5 bases at J; junction bases unmatched: 10. Germline CDR1 and CDR2: SGHTA and FQGTGA. This CDR3 comprises 15 residues. As DNA, the CDR3 is TGTGCCAGCAGCCCCACAGGAACGGGAGGGGAGACCCAGTACTTC. It yields the protein CASSPTGTGGETQYF.

This clonotype has a handful of counts. The rearrangement links TRBV14 to TRBJ2-7; 7 positions agree with TRBD2. The CDR3 runs 18 residues. V trimming: 1 base; J trimming: 4 bases; junction bases outside the gene matches: 16. Germline values: CDR1 SGHDN, CDR2 FVKESK. CDR3 sequence: CASSQALSRREFHYEQYF. The CDR3 nucleotides read TGTGCCAGCAGCCAAGCTCTTAGTCGGCGGGAGTTCCATTACGAGCAGTACTTC.

This clonotype appeared a few times. The DNA for the CDR3 is TGCAGCGTCTTGACAGGGCCTAACTATGGCTACACCTTC. It is translated as CSVLTGPNYGYTF. The gene calls are TRBV29-1 and TRBJ1-2, with 7 nucleotides matching TRBD1. The trim removed 6 bases at V and 0 bases at J, leaving 4 bases unmatched. Per the germline V gene, CDR1 is SQVTM and CDR2 is ANQGSEA. The length of the CDR3 is 13 residues.

This clonotype was detected only a few times. The V gene is TRBV28, the J gene TRBJ2-7; no clear D. The germline V gene has CDR1 MDHEN and CDR2 SYDVKM. The CDR3 is 11 residues long. V shed 6 bases and J shed 7 bases, with 10 bases lying between them. The CDR3 region is CASSWAREQYF. CDR3 coding DNA: TGTGCCAGCAGCTGGGCGCGGGAGCAGTACTTC. Looking up the rest from reference TRBV28 and TRBJ2-7 gives the full variable domain: DVKVTQSSRYLVKRTGEKVFLECVQDMDHENMFWYRQDPGLGLRLIYFSYDVKMKEKGDIPEGYSVSREKKERFSLILESASTNQTSMYLCASSWAREQYFGPGTRLTVT.

Only a few counts were recorded for this clonotype. The rearrangement links TRBV29-1 to TRBJ1-2; TRBD1 agrees at 11 bases. V lost 7 bases to trimming and J lost 8 bases; unmatched junction nucleotides: 12. CDR1 is SQVTM and CDR2 is ANQGSEA in the germline V gene. This CDR3 is built from 14 residues. The CDR3 nucleotides read TGCAGCGACGACAGGGGACAGGGGGTACGAGGCTACACCTTC. Translated: CSDDRGQGVRGYTF.

The sample holds many counts of this clonotype. The chain recombines TRBV29-1 with TRBJ2-7; 7 bases line up with TRBD1. J lost 3 bases, V lost 6 bases, and 23 bases had no gene match. The CDR3 covers 18 residues. Germline CDR1 reads SQVTM; CDR2 reads ANQGSEA. CDR3 sequence (DNA): TGCAGCGTCTGTCCCATTACAGGAAACAGGGGAAATTGCTACGAGCAGTACTTC. Protein product: CSVCPITGNRGNCYEQYF.

The V gene is TRBV28, the J gene TRBJ2-3, with D possibly matching TRBD2 (6 bases). CDR3 size: 14 residues. CDR1 and CDR2 (germline): MDHEN, SYDVKM. The V gene lost 8 bases and the J gene lost 5 bases, with 17 bases spanning the gap. The CDR3 reads CASGGMSGEDTQYF. CDR3 nucleotides: TGTGCCAGCGGGGGGATGTCAGGAGAAGATACGCAGTATTTT.

The CDR3 loop reads CAISEPLQGGSYNEQFF. DNA of the CDR3: TGTGCCATCAGTGAGCCGTTACAGGGAGGATCCTACAATGAGCAGTTCTTC. The rearrangement links TRBV10-3 to TRBJ2-1; D may match TRBD1 or TRBD2 (6 bases each). CDR3 size: 17 residues. Germline V CDR1 and CDR2: ENHRY, SYGVKD. With 2 bases removed from V and 1 base from J, the gap between germline ends came to 15 bases.

The V call is TRBV10-3, the J call TRBJ2-1; 7 bases align to TRBD2. The length of the CDR3 is 16 residues. Germline-derived CDR1 and CDR2 are ENHRY and SYGVKD. V trimming: 6 bases; J trimming: 9 bases; junction bases outside the gene matches: 17. The CDR3 DNA reads as TGTGCCATCAGCCCGGAGAGGGAGGGCACCCGGGGTGAGCAGTTCTTC. Translating gives CAISPEREGTRGEQFF.

This clonotype was seen a handful of times. The rearrangement joins TRBV12-3 or TRBV12-4 to TRBJ2-5; TRBD1 is a possible D gene (5 bases). Deletions cut 5 bases from V and 5 bases from J, with 15 bases between. The CDR3 contains 14 residues. CDR3 DNA: TGTGCCAGCAGTCCCTGGAGCAGGGTGGAGACCCAGTACTTC. Its translation is CASSPWSRVETQYF.

This clonotype came up many times. The J gene is TRBJ2-1, the V gene TRBV6-4; possibly TRBD1 or TRBD2 for D (5 bases each). V was clipped by 5 bases and J by 9 bases, with 14 bases between them. Germline CDR1 is MRHNA and CDR2 is SNTAGT. This CDR3 is built from 13 residues. The CDR3 nucleotides are TGTGCCAGCAGTCAAGGGACCACACGTGAGCAGTTCTTC. It is translated as CASSQGTTREQFF.

At least ten counts were recorded for this clonotype. The rearrangement uses TRBV18 and TRBJ1-1, with TRBD1 as a possible D gene (6 bases). The V end lost 5 bases, the J end lost 0 bases, and 10 bases lay between the germline ends. This CDR3 has 14 residues. In germline, CDR1 is KGHSH, CDR2 LQKENI. In nucleotides, the CDR3 is TGTGCCAGCTCAGTCGGACAGTTGAACACTGAAGCTTTCTTT. It encodes CASSVGQLNTEAFF.

This clonotype came up a few times. The chain recombines TRBV5-5 with TRBJ2-2; D gene ambiguous. V lost 4 bases, J lost 4 bases, and 14 bases lay in between. Germline-derived CDR1 and CDR2 are SGHKS and YYEKEE (reference sequence). The CDR3 has 15 amino acids. CDR3 nucleotides: TGTGCCAGCAGCGAAGAACCAAGGGCCACCGGGGAGCTGTTTTTT. It yields the protein CASSEEPRATGELFF.